What follows are 7 T cell receptor beta chains derived from one specimen sequenced in a study of blood T cell repertoires in COVID-19. This table comes from immunoSEQ multiplex PCR, and its TCRdb copy is limited to in-frame clones, with some not included. The table includes some 330,000 clones, roughly four fifths detected once. Sequenced sample: PBMCs or T cells enriched from blood (not recorded which). The receptors stem from a woman aged 50 to 60 who had recovered from COVID-19.

The chain links TRBV18 to TRBJ2-2; 11 bases are shared with TRBD2. The CDR3 contains 15 residues. From germline, CDR1 is KGHSH and CDR2 LQKENI. Trimming cost V 5 bases and J 4 bases; bases outside gene matches: 3. CDR3 in amino acids: CASSTSGSGTGELFF. The CDR3 nucleotides are TGTGCCAGCTCAACTAGCGGGAGTGGCACCGGGGAGCTGTTTTTT.

This clone was seen at least ten times. This chain uses TRBV29-1 with TRBJ2-1; 9 nucleotides align to TRBD1. Germline V CDR1 and CDR2: SQVTM, ANQGSEA. The CDR3 runs 14 residues. The J segment lost 6 bases and the V segment lost 3 bases, leaving 6 bases of the junction unmatched. In nucleotides, the CDR3 is TGCAGCGTTGAGGGACAGGGTCCAAGCAATGAGCAGTTCTTC. Its translation: CSVEGQGPSNEQFF.

V usage is TRBV27 and J usage is TRBJ2-6; D is unresolved. There are 15 residues in the CDR3. Trimming removed 3 bases from V and 1 base from J, with 7 bases in between. Germline-derived CDR1 and CDR2 are MNHEY and SMNVEV (reference sequence). The chain's CDR3 is CASSFDGSGANVLTF. CDR3 DNA: TGTGCCAGCAGTTTTGACGGGTCTGGGGCCAACGTCCTGACTTTC.

The genes are TRBV6-5 and TRBJ2-7, with 8 bases identical to TRBD1. With 5 bases clipped from V and 3 bases from J, the junction kept 9 bases outside the gene matches. Germline CDR1 and CDR2: MNHEY and SVGAGI. The length of the CDR3 is 15 residues. CDR3 sequence reads: CASSKIGTGDYEQYF. For the CDR3, the DNA is TGTGCCAGCAGTAAGATCGGGACAGGAGACTACGAGCAGTACTTC.

The chain employs TRBV29-1 and TRBJ2-1; no definite D call. CDR1 SQVTM and CDR2 ANQGSEA come from the germline V gene. Trimming removed 4 bases at V and 0 bases at J, with 10 bases between. This CDR3 region has 14 residues. CDR3 coding DNA: TGCAGCGTTGGCGGCTTTAGCTCCTACAATGAGCAGTTCTTC. Translating gives CSVGGFSSYNEQFF.

This chain uses TRBV19 with TRBJ1-2; the match to TRBD1 covers 8 bases. Trimming removed 7 bases from V and 5 bases from J; junction bases left unmatched: 9. CDR3 length equals 14 residues. Germline V gene lookup returns CDR1 LNHDA and CDR2 SQIVND (reference sequence). CDR3 sequence (DNA): TGTGCCAGTAACTTTCAGGGGGCTCGGTATGGCTACACCTTC. This gives the protein CASNFQGARYGYTF.

The J gene is TRBJ1-2, the V gene TRBV9, with 7 bases that match TRBD1. Per germline, CDR1 SGDLS and CDR2 YYNGEE. The CDR3 covers 13 residues. V trimming: 3 bases; J trimming: 6 bases; junction bases outside the gene matches: 5. The CDR3 bases are TGTGCCAGCAGCGGGACAGGAGGGAATGGCTACACCTTC. This translates into CASSGTGGNGYTF.